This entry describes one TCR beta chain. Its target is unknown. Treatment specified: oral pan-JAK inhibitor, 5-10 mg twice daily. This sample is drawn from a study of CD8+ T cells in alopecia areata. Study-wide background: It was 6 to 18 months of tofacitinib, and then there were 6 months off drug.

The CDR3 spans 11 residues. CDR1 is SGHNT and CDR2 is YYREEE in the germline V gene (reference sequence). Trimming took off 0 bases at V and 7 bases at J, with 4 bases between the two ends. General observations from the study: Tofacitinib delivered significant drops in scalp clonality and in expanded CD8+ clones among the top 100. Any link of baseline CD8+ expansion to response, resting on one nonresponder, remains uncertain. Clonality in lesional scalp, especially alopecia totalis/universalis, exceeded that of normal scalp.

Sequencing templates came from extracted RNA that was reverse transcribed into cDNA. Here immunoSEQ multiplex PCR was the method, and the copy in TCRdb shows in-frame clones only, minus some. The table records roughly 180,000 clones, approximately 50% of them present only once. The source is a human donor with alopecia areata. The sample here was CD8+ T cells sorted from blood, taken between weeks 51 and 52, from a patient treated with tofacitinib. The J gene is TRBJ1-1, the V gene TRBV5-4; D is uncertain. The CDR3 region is CASSLGHEAFF. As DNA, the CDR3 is TGTGCCAGCAGCTTGGGACATGAAGCTTTCTTT. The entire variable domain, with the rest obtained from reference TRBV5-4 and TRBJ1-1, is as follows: ETGVTQSPTHLIKTRGQQVTLRCSSQSGHNTVSWYQQALGQGPQFIFQYYREEENGRGNFPPRFSGLQFPNYSSELNVNALELDDSALYLCASSLGHEAFFGQGTRLTVV.